The 2 T cell receptor beta chains reported below all come from one sample, sequenced in a study of vaccination and CD4 T cells after COVID-19. As to treatment: approximately 10-day PBMC culture with coronavirus spike peptide pools or control peptides (ViraFEST assay). The antigens for these receptors are not known. Oncomine TCR Beta short-read sequencing was applied to DNA from cultured CD4+ T cells. TCRdb analysed the PCR reads with MiXCR anew, one entry per CDR3 protein. The sample yields under 20,000 distinct CDR3 sequences, 80% seen once. The sequences come from CD4+ T cells from blood, cultured in vitro, collected after SARS-CoV-2 vaccination. The receptors originated from a human donor who received a COVID-19 vaccine.

The chain couples TRBV19 to TRBJ2-3; TRBD1 matches 7 bases. After removal of 10 bases from V and 2 bases from J, the junction contained 15 bases not matched to a gene. The V gene's germline CDR1 is LNHDA and CDR2 SQIVND (reference sequence). The CDR3 loop spans 16 amino acids. The CDR3 DNA reads as TGTGCCACGATGGCCCCTGCAGGGGGTAACACAGATACGCAGTATTTT. This codes for CATMAPAGGNTDTQYF.

This chain joins TRBV27 and TRBJ1-6; 8 bases map to TRBD1. The CDR3 is made up of 14 amino acids. CDR1 MNHEY and CDR2 SMNVEV come from the germline V gene (reference sequence). Trimming cost V 4 bases and J 5 bases; bases outside gene matches: 1. The CDR3 loop reads CASSSTGDNSPLHF. DNA for the CDR3: TGTGCCAGCAGTTCGACAGGGGATAATTCACCCCTCCACTTT.